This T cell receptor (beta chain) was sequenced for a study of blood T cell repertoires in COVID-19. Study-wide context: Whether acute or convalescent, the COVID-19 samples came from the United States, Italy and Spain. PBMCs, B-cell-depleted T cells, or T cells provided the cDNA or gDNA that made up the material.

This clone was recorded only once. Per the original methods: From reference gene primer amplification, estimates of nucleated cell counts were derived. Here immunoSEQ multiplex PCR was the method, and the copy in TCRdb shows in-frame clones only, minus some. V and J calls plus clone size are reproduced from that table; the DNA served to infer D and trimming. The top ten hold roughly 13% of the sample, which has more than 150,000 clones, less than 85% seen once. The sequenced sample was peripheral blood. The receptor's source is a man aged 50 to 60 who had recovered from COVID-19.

The CDR3 is CSVGLATSFSNEQFF. The CDR3 DNA reads TGCAGCGTAGGGCTAGCGACTTCTTTCAGCAATGAGCAGTTCTTC. This chain joins TRBV29-1 and TRBJ2-1; weak D call: TRBD2 (6 bases). Trimming left V 6 bases short and J 6 bases short, with 21 bases between. Per germline, CDR1 SQVTM and CDR2 ANQGSEA. The length of the CDR3 is 15 residues.